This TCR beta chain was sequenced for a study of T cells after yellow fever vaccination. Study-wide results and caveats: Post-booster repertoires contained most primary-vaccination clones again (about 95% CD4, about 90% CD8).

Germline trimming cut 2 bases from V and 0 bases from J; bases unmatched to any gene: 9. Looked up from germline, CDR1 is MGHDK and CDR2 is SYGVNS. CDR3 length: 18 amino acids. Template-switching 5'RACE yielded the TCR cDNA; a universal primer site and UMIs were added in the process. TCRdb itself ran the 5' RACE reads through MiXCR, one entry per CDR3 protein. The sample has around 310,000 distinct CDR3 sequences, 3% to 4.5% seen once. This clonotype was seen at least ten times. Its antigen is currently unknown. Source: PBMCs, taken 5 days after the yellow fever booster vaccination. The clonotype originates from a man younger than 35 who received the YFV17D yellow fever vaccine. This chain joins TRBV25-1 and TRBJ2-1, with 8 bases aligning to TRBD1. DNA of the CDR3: TGTGCCAGCAGTGAAACCCCAGGGGGCCCGAGCTCCTACAATGAGCAGTTCTTC. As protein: CASSETPGGPSSYNEQFF.